This entry concerns a single TCR beta chain. The repertoire was sequenced with immunoSEQ multiplex PCR; TCRdb's copy has only in-frame clones and lacks some. The profile shows tens of thousands of clones, about nine tenths of them singletons. Each donor gave approximately 28 ml of EDTA blood. The data originate from a study of untreated major depressive disorder. Germline V gives CDR1 MNHNS, CDR2 SASEGT. With 1 base removed from V and 5 bases from J, the gap between germline ends came to 17 bases. CDR3 length: 16 amino acids. The source material was CD4+ T cells from PBMCs. The V and J genes are TRBV6-1 and TRBJ1-1; TRBD1 might be the D (5 bases). This TCR was sampled from a woman aged 40 to 50 in good health. The CDR3 loop reads CASSEGYSGIGTEAFF. CDR3 bases: TGTGCCAGCAGTGAAGGTTATTCAGGGATCGGGACTGAAGCTTTCTTT.